In this sample, the clone carrying this T cell receptor beta chain turned up once. The data derive from a study of blood T cell repertoires in COVID-19. The wider study: T cells, B-cell-depleted T cells, or PBMCs supplied cDNA or gDNA.

Using immunoSEQ multiplex PCR, the repertoire was profiled, and TCRdb retains in-frame clones only, with some absent. The sample yields 200,000 to 250,000 clones, approximately 84% seen once. The CDR3 spans 12 residues. Per the germline V gene, CDR1 is LNHNV and CDR2 is YYDKDF (reference sequence). V lost 5 bases to trimming and J lost 9 bases, with 14 bases between them. The sequence was collected from a man in his forties who had recovered from COVID-19. Sequencing was performed on PBMCs or T cells enriched from blood (not recorded which). The rearrangement joins TRBV15 to TRBJ2-7; no definite D call. The CDR3 is CATSDPNQAQYF. The CDR3 DNA reads TGTGCCACCAGCGATCCCAACCAAGCGCAGTACTTC.